One and the same sample provided the 14 T cell receptor beta chains below, sequenced in a study of cytomegalovirus exposure and HLA in healthy donors. PCR primers comprised 60 Vbeta and 13 Jbeta primers. Here immunoSEQ multiplex PCR was the method, and the copy in TCRdb shows in-frame clones only, minus some. The sample has 180,000 or so clones; 80% to 90% are singletons. The sample was PBMCs. These receptors came from a man between 18 and 35 years old in good health and CMV-seropositive.

The chain is built from TRBV11-2 and TRBJ2-7; D gene ambiguous. Germline lookup yields CDR1 SGHAT and CDR2 FQNNGV. The CDR3 runs 13 residues. V lost 3 bases, J lost 2 bases, and 8 bases lay in between. CDR3 bases: TGTGCCAGCAGCTTGGCCGCCCCCTACGAGCAGTACTTC. Protein: CASSLAAPYEQYF.

V usage is TRBV5-1 and J usage is TRBJ1-5, with D unresolved. The CDR3 length is 15 residues. Trimming pared 1 base from V and 4 bases from J, leaving 12 bases between. Germline lookup yields CDR1 SGHRS and CDR2 YFSETQ. The DNA of the CDR3 is TGCGCCAGCAGCTTGTCTCCCGGGGATAATCAGCCCCAGCATTTT. Translating it yields CASSLSPGDNQPQHF. The complete variable domain, with remaining parts taken from reference TRBV5-1 and TRBJ1-5, reads KAGVTQTPRYLIKTRGQQVTLSCSPISGHRSVSWYQQTPGQGLQFLFEYFSETQRNKGNFPGRFSGRQFSNSRSEMNVSTLELGDSALYLCASSLSPGDNQPQHFGDGTRLSIL.

The chain joins TRBV6-1 to TRBJ2-7, with D tentatively TRBD2 (7 bases). CDR1 is MNHNS, CDR2 SASEGT, per germline. The CDR3 is 15 amino acids. V was trimmed by 6 bases and J by 1 base, leaving 16 bases between them. The CDR3 protein is CASSEGGTISYEQYF. CDR3 bases: TGTGCCAGCAGCGAGGGAGGGACAATTTCCTACGAGCAGTACTTC.

The chain joins TRBV6-1 to TRBJ1-3; D possibly corresponds to TRBD1 (6 bases). This CDR3 has 14 amino acids. CDR1 is MNHNS and CDR2 is SASEGT in the germline V gene. V was clipped by 10 bases and J by 0 bases, with 13 bases between them. The CDR3 nucleotides read TGTGCCACCGACCTAGGGGGCTCTGGAAACACCATATATTTT. Its translation is CATDLGGSGNTIYF.

V and J are TRBV5-1 and TRBJ2-5, with 10 bases fitting TRBD1. TRBJ2-7 explains the end of the DNA better; the J call may be wrong. CDR3 length: 15 amino acids. The V gene's germline CDR1 is SGHRS and CDR2 YFSETQ. The CDR3 protein is CASSLVGDRGNEQYF. As DNA, the CDR3 is TGCGCCAGCAGCTTGGTCGGGGACAGGGGCAACGAGCAGTACTTC.

The gene calls are TRBV9 and TRBJ2-3; 7 bases align to TRBD1. The germline V gene has CDR1 SGDLS and CDR2 YYNGEE. V shed 4 bases and J 5 bases; nucleotides not matched to a gene: 13. CDR3 length: 16 amino acids. Written as DNA, the CDR3 is TGTGCCAGCAGCCCCAGACAGGGCGATGGCGGAGATACGCAGTATTTT. Translating it yields CASSPRQGDGGDTQYF. Combining the CDR3 with reference TRBV9 and TRBJ2-3 gives the whole variable domain DSGVTQTPKHLITATGQRVTLRCSPRSGDLSVYWYQQSLDQGLQFLIQYYNGEERAKGNILERFSAQQFPDLHSELNLSSLELGDSALYFCASSPRQGDGGDTQYFGPGTRLTVL.

V is TRBV6-1 and J is TRBJ1-2, with 7 nucleotides matching TRBD1. Germline V gene data show CDR1 as MNHNS and CDR2 as SASEGT. Trimming removed 8 bases from V and 7 bases from J; junction bases left unmatched: 16. The CDR3 covers 15 residues. CDR3 in amino acids: CASLIPTGMFGGYTF. The CDR3 nucleotides read TGTGCCAGCCTAATACCGACAGGGATGTTTGGTGGCTACACCTTC.

V is TRBV19 and J is TRBJ1-1; the D is unclear. The CDR3 consists of 14 residues. Germline assignment: CDR1 LNHDA and CDR2 SQIVND (reference sequence). Trimming pared 5 bases from V and 1 base from J, leaving 11 bases between. CDR3 protein: CASSPSLKNTEAFF. The CDR3 DNA reads as TGTGCCAGTAGTCCTTCACTGAAGAACACTGAAGCTTTCTTT.

This clone was picked up a small number of times. The V call is TRBV6-4, the J call TRBJ1-2, with 7 nucleotides matching TRBD1. Germline V CDR1 and CDR2: MRHNA, SNTAGT. V gave up 6 bases and J gave up 7 bases; unmatched junction bases: 11. CDR3 length: 14 residues. The CDR3 DNA reads as TGTGCCAGCAGGCCGACAGGGTCCCCCTCTGGCTACACCTTC. Its protein is CASRPTGSPSGYTF.

This clone occurred a few times. The rearrangement links TRBV4-2 to TRBJ2-7; 10 bases map to TRBD1. This CDR3 spans 18 amino acids. The V and J ends lost 6 bases and 3 bases, in that order; junction bases with no gene match: 17. Looked up from germline, CDR1 is LGHNA and CDR2 is YNFKEQ. CDR3: CASRPGTGDQAEHYEQYF. Here the CDR3 DNA reads TGTGCCAGCAGACCCGGGACAGGGGACCAAGCGGAGCACTACGAGCAGTACTTC.

The V gene is TRBV6-1, the J gene TRBJ2-5; 8 nucleotides align to TRBD1. With V trimmed by 6 bases and J by 2 bases, 8 bases remained unmatched. CDR1 is MNHNS, CDR2 SASEGT, per germline. The CDR3 length is 15 residues. The CDR3 sequence: CASRDRDRKQETQYF. CDR3 coding DNA: TGTGCCAGCAGGGACCGGGACAGGAAACAAGAGACCCAGTACTTC.

V gene TRBV28 combines with J gene TRBJ1-1, with 7 bases lining up with TRBD1. Germline assignment: CDR1 MDHEN and CDR2 SYDVKM. The CDR3 contains 14 residues. With 4 bases clipped from V and 0 bases from J, the junction kept 2 bases outside the gene matches. The CDR3 loop is CASSSTGLNTEAFF. CDR3 in DNA: TGTGCCAGCAGTTCGACAGGGCTGAACACTGAAGCTTTCTTT.

V gene TRBV9 combines with J gene TRBJ1-1; TRBD1 matches at 9 bases. There are 13 residues in the CDR3. V dropped 10 bases and J dropped 3; count of bases not matched to a gene: 7. Germline assignment: CDR1 SGDLS and CDR2 YYNGEE. The CDR3 loop reads CASNRDRDTEAFF. In nucleotides, the CDR3 is TGTGCCTCCAACCGGGACAGGGACACTGAAGCTTTCTTT.

This clone was recorded at least ten times. The chain recombines TRBV2 with TRBJ1-1; perhaps TRBD1 as D (5 bases). Looked up from germline, CDR1 is SNHLY and CDR2 is FYNNEI. This CDR3 is built from 15 residues. With 3 bases removed from V and 1 base from J, the gap between germline ends came to 12 bases. In DNA, the CDR3 is TGTGCCAGCAGTGAGAACAGGTTGGAGAACACTGAAGCTTTCTTT. Translating gives CASSENRLENTEAFF.